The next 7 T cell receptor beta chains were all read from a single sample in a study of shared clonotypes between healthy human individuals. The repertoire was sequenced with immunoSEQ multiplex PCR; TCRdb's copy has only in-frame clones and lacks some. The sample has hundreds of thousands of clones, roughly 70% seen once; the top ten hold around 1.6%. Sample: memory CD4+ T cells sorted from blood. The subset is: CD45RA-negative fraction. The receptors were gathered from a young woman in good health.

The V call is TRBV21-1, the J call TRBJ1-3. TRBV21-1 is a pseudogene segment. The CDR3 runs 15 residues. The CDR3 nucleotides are TGTGCCAGCAGCAAAGCCCCGTCCTCTGGAAACACCATATATTTT. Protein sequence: CASSKAPSSGNTIYF.

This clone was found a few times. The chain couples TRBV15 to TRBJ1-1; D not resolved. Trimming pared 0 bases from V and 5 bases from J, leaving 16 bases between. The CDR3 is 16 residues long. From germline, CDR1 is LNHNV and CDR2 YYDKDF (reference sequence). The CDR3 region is CATSRDRQTKGTEAFF. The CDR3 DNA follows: TGTGCCACCAGCAGAGATCGTCAAACGAAAGGGACTGAAGCTTTCTTT.

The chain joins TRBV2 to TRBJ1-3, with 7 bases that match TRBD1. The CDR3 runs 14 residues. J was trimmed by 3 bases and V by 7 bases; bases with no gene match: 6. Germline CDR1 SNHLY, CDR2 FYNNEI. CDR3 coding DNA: TGTGCCAGCAATACCGACAGGGATGGAAACACCATATATTTT. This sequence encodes CASNTDRDGNTIYF.

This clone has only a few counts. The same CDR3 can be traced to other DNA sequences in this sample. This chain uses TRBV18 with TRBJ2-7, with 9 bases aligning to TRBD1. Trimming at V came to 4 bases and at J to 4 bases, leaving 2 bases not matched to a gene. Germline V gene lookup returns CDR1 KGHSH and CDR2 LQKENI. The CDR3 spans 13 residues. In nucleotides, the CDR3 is TGTGCCAGCTCACAGGGACAGGGTTACGAGCAGTACTTC. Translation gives CASSQGQGYEQYF.

The CDR3 nucleotides are TGCGCCAGCAGCCCTGGGTCTAGCGGGATCACAGATACGCAGTATTTT. This translates into CASSPGSSGITDTQYF. The V gene is TRBV5-1, the J gene TRBJ2-3; 9 nucleotides match TRBD2. The germline V gene encodes CDR1 SGHRS and CDR2 YFSETQ. V lost 4 bases, J lost 2 bases, and 8 bases stayed unmatched. This CDR3 comprises 16 residues.

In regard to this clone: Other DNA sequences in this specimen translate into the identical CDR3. CDR3 amino acids: CASSPGRETQYF. The DNA for the CDR3 is TGTGCCAGCTCACCCGGGCGGGAGACCCAGTACTTC. The chain carries TRBV18 and TRBJ2-5; the D is unclear. The V gene's germline CDR1 is KGHSH and CDR2 LQKENI. V lost 3 bases and J 5 bases, leaving 7 bases between the germline ends. There are 12 residues in the CDR3.

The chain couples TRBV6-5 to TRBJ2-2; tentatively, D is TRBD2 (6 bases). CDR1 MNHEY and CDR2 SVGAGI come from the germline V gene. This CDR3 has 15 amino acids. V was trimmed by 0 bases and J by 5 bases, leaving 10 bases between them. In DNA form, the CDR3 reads TGTGCCAGCAGTTACTCTCTCCGGGGGACCGGGGAGCTGTTTTTT. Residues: CASSYSLRGTGELFF.